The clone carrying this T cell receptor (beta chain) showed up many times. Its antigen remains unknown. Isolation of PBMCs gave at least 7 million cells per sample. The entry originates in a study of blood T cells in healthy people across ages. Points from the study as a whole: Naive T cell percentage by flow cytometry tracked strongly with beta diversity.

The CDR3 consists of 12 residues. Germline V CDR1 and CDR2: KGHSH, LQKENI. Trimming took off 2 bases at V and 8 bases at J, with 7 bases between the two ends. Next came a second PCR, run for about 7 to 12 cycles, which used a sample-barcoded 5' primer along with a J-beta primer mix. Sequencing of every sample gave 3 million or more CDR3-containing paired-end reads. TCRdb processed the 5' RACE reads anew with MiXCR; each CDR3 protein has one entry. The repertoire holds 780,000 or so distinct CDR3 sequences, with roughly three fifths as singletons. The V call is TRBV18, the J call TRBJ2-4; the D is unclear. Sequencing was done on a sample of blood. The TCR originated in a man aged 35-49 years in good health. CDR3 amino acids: CASSPNGDIQYF. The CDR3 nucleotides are TGTGCCAGCTCACCAAATGGTGACATTCAGTACTTC. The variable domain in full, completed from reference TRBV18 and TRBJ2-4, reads NAGVMQNPRHLVRRRGQEARLRCSPMKGHSHVYWYRQLPEEGLKFMVYLQKENIIDESGMPKERFSAEFPKEGPSILRIQQVVRGDSAAYFCASSPNGDIQYFGAGTRLSVL.